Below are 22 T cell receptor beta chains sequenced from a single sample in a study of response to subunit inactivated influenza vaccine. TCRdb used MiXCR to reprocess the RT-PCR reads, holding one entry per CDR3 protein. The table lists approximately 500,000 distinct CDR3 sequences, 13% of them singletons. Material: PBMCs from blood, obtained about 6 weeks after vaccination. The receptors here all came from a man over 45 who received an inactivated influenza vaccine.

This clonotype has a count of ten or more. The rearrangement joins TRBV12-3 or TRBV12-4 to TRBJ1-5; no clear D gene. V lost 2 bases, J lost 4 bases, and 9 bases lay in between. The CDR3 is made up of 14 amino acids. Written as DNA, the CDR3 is TGTGCCAGCAGTTTAATATCGGTAAATCAGCCCCAGCATTTT. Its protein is CASSLISVNQPQHF.

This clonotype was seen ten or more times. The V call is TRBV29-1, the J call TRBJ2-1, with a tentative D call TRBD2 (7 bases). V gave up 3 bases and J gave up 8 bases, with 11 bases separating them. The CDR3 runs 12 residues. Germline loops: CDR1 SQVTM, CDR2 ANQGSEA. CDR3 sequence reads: CSVDWGGYEQFF. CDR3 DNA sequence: TGCAGCGTTGATTGGGGGGGCTATGAGCAGTTCTTC.

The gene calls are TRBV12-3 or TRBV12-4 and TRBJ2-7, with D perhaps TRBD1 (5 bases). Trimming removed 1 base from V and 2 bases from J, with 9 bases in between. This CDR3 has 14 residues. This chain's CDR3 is CASSLDDSAYEQYF. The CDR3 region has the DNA TGTGCCAGCAGTTTAGACGACAGTGCCTACGAGCAGTACTTC.

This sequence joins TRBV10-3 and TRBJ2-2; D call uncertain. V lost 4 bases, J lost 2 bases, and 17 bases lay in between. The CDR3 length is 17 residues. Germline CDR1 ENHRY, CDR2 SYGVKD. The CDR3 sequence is CAISGAVQVGNTGELFF. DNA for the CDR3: TGTGCCATCAGTGGGGCGGTCCAAGTAGGAAACACCGGGGAGCTGTTTTTT.

CDR3 bases: TGTGCCAGCAGGGGACAGCTAGCCAAAAACATTCAGTACTTC. It translates to CASRGQLAKNIQYF. V gene TRBV6-1 combines with J gene TRBJ2-4; TRBD1 agrees at 7 bases. V was clipped by 6 bases and J by 0 bases; unmatched bases: 2. The CDR3 length is 14 residues. Germline CDR1 reads MNHNS; CDR2 reads SASEGT.

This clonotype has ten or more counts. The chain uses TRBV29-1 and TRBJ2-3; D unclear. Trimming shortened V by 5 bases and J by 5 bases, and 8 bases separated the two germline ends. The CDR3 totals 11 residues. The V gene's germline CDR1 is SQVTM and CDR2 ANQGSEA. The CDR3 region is CSVSEVDTQYF. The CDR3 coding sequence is TGCAGCGTTTCCGAGGTAGATACGCAGTATTTT.

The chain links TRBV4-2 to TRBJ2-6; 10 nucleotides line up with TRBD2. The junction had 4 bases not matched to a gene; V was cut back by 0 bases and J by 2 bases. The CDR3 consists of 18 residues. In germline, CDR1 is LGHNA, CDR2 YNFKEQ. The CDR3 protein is CASSQESTSGPGANVLTF. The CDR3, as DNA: TGTGCCAGCAGCCAAGAGTCGACTAGCGGGCCTGGGGCCAACGTCCTGACTTTC.

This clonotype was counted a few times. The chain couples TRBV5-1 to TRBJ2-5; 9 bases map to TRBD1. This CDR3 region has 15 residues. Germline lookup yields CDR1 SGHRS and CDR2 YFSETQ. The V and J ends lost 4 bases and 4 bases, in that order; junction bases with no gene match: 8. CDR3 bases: TGCGCCAGCAGCCCCGGGACAGGGATGGGAGAGACCCAGTACTTC. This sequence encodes CASSPGTGMGETQYF.

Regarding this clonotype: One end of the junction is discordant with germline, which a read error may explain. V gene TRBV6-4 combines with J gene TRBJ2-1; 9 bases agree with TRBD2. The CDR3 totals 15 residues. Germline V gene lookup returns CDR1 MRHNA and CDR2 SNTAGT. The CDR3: CASSSTSGSVNEQFF. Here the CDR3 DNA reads TGCGCCAGCAGCTCTACTAGCGGGTCGGTGAATGAGCAGTTCTTC.

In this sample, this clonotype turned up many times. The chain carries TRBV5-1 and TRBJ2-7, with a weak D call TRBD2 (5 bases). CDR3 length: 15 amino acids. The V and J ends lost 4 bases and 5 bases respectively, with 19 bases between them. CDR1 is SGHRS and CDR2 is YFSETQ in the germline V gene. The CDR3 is CASSLFPEGGDEQYF. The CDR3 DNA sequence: TGCGCCAGCAGCCTGTTCCCAGAGGGCGGCGACGAGCAGTACTTC.

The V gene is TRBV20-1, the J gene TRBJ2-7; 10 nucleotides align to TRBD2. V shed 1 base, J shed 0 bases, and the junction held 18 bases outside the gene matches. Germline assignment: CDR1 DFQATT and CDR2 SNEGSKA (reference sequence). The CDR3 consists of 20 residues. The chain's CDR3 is CSARALRGLAGAPNSYEQYF. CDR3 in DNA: TGCAGTGCTAGAGCTCTAAGAGGGCTAGCGGGAGCTCCAAACTCCTACGAGCAGTACTTC.

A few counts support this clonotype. The CDR3, as DNA: TGTGCCAGCAGTTCATGGAGGACAGGCCCATCTTCCCATTACAATGAGCAGTTCTTC. Encoded protein: CASSSWRTGPSSHYNEQFF. The J gene is TRBJ2-1, the V gene TRBV27; 7 bases are a match to TRBD1. CDR3 length: 19 amino acids. V lost 4 bases and J lost 4; bases outside the gene matches: 19. Germline V gene lookup returns CDR1 MNHEY and CDR2 SMNVEV (reference sequence).

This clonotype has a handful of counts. CDR3 sequence: CASSGGGTSYGYTF. The CDR3 region has the DNA TGTGCCAGCAGTGGGGGGGGGACATCGTATGGCTACACCTTC. The chain links TRBV12-3 or TRBV12-4 to TRBJ1-2; perhaps TRBD1 as D (6 bases). V lost 5 bases to trimming and J lost 5 bases, with 15 bases between them. CDR3 length: 14 residues.

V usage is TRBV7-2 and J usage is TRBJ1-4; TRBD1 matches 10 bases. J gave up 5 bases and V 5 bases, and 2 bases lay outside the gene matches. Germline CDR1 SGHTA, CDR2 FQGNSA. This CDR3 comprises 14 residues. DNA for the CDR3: TGTGCCAGCAGCAGACAGGGGGCGAATGAAAAACTGTTTTTT. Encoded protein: CASSRQGANEKLFF.

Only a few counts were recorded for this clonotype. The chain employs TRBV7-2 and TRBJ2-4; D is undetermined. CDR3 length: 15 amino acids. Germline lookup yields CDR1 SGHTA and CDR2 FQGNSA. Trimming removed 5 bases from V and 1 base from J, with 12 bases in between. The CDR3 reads CASSLAPLAKNIQYF. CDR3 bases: TGTGCCAGCAGCCTCGCTCCCCTGGCCAAAAACATTCAGTACTTC.

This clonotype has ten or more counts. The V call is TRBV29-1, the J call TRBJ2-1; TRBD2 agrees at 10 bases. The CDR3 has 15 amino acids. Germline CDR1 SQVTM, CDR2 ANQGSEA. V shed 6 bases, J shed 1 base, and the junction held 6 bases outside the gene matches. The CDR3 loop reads CSVRGLADSYNEQFF. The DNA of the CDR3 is TGCAGCGTGAGAGGACTAGCGGATTCCTACAATGAGCAGTTCTTC.

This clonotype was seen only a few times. CDR3 residues: CATSDFQLAEYNEQFF. CDR3 nucleotides: TGTGCCACCAGTGATTTTCAGCTAGCGGAATACAATGAGCAGTTCTTC. This chain uses TRBV24-1 with TRBJ2-1; 7 bases agree with TRBD2. Germline values: CDR1 KGHDR, CDR2 SFDVKD. J lost 4 bases, V lost 1 base, and 6 bases had no gene match. The CDR3 length is 16 residues.

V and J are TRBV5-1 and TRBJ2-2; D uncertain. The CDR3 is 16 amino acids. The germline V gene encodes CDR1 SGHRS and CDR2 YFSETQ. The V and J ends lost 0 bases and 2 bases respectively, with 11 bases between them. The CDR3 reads CASSLESMTNTGELFF. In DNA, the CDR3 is TGCGCCAGCAGCTTGGAGTCGATGACTAACACCGGGGAGCTGTTTTTT.

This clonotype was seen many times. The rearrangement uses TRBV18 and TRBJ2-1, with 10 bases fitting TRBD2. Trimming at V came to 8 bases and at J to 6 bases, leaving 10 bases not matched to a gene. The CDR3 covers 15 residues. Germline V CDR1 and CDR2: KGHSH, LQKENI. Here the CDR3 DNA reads TGTGCCAGCGCGGTAGCGGGAGGAGGCCTCAATGAGCAGTTCTTC. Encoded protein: CASAVAGGGLNEQFF. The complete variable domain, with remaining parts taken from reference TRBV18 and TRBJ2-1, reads NAGVMQNPRHLVRRRGQEARLRCSPMKGHSHVYWYRQLPEEGLKFMVYLQKENIIDESGMPKERFSAEFPKEGPSILRIQQVVRGDSAAYFCASAVAGGGLNEQFFGPGTRLTVL.

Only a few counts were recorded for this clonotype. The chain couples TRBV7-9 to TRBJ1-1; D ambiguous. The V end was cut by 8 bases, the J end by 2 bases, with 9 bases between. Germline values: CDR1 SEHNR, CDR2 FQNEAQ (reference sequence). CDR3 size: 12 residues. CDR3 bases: TGTGCCAGCGGCAAAGATAACACTGAAGCTTTCTTT. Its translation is CASGKDNTEAFF.

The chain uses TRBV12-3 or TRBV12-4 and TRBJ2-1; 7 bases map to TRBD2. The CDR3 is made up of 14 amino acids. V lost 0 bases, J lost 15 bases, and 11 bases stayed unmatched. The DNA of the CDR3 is TGTGCCAGCAGTTTAGCGGCTAGCGGTACCACGCGGTTCTTC. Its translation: CASSLAASGTTRFF.

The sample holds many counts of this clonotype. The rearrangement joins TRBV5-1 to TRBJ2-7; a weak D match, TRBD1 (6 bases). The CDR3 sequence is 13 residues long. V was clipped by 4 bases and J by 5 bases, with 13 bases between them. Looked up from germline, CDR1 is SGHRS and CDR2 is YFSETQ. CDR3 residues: CASSVGQGDEQYF. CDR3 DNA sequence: TGCGCCAGCAGCGTGGGACAAGGGGACGAGCAGTACTTC.